These T cell receptor beta chains were read from a single sample in a study of vaccination effects on CD4 cells after COVID-19. The antigens these receptors bind are not known. Measured with immunoSEQ multiplex PCR; TCRdb has only the in-frame clones, and not every one. The sample has 55,000 or so clones, 65% to 80% seen once. The sequencing used CD4+ T cells from PBMCs cultured with HIV peptides, collected before COVID-19 vaccination. All receptors come from a human donor who had a prior SARS-CoV-2 infection. Each CDR3 is given with its conserved first and last residue.

V gene	J gene	CDR3 protein
TRBV2	TRBJ2-2	CANSPQLENTGELFF
TRBV19	TRBJ1-5	CASTWTGRYSNQPQHF
TRBV19	TRBJ2-3	CASGTVPTDTQYF
TRBV13	TRBJ2-3	CASSLPSRDTQYF
TRBV7-2	TRBJ2-7	CASSATSGSVLSYEQYF
TRBV2	TRBJ2-5	CASTGSGRDETQYF
TRBV5-1	TRBJ1-5	CASSSDGVRGQPQHF
TRBV5-5	TRBJ2-1	CASSLGSGSLNEQFF
TRBV24-1	TRBJ1-5	CATSDNRVRNQPQHF
TRBV3-1/TRBV3-2	TRBJ2-7	CASRTSGRLIYEQYF
TRBV7-2	TRBJ1-6	CASSLDGAPLHF
TRBV6-5	TRBJ2-7	CASSSSPRWEQYF
TRBV11-2	TRBJ2-1	CASSSFSADRNEQFF
TRBV15	TRBJ2-7	CATGQDNRAYEQYF
TRBV11-2	TRBJ2-7	CASSFVNEQYF
TRBV5-5	TRBJ2-3	CASSSDADTQYF
TRBV5-4	TRBJ1-2	CASSLAGVDYGYTF
TRBV18	TRBJ2-3	CASSPLDSTDTQYF
TRBV10-1	TRBJ1-2	CASRGFGSFYGYTF
TRBV7-9	TRBJ2-2	CASSQRTGGTGELFF
TRBV6-5	TRBJ2-7	CASSYSNWYNSYEQYF
TRBV6-2/TRBV6-3	TRBJ2-2	CASSKAGSNTGELFF
TRBV7-6	TRBJ2-5	CASRTPRTSGVQETQYF
TRBV3-1/TRBV3-2	TRBJ1-1	CASSLRGRYMNTEAFF
TRBV4-3	TRBJ1-2	CASSQESRASYGYTF
TRBV25-1	TRBJ1-1	CASRDRMAGTEAFF
TRBV24-1	TRBJ2-3	CATSADRVGDTQYF
TRBV9	TRBJ1-3	CASRDRVGNTIYF
TRBV7-9	TRBJ1-4	CASSLGGALEKLFF
TRBV6-1	TRBJ1-6	CASSERTVPRNSPLHF
TRBV5-3	TRBJ2-3	CARSLGWTGADTQYF
TRBV5-5	TRBJ2-3	CASSLAPVSTDTQYF
TRBV6-5	TRBJ1-6	CASSLNRDGLGTLHF
TRBV10-3	TRBJ1-3	CAIRGTDGNTIYF
TRBV6-6	TRBJ1-2	CASSRTVGDYGYTF
TRBV5-1	TRBJ1-3	CASSLESPSGNTIYF
TRBV4-1	TRBJ2-3	CASSPLTGGITDTQYF
TRBV7-3	TRBJ2-1	CASSLKAGPYNEQFF
TRBV5-4	TRBJ2-2	CASSPGLAGRAGELFF
TRBV10-3	TRBJ1-1	CAITEQGEAEAFF
TRBV2	TRBJ2-6	CASSALFGSGANVLTF
TRBV9	TRBJ2-5	CASSYASYQETQYF
TRBV5-1	TRBJ1-5	CASSRDSNQPQHF
TRBV30	TRBJ2-1	CAWSKTDSYNEQFF
TRBV19	TRBJ1-5	CASSMIRGNQPQHF
TRBV5-1	TRBJ2-5	CASSFGLAGARRETQYF
TRBV5-1	TRBJ2-3	CASSLLPSSTDTQYF
TRBV5-1	TRBJ2-1	CASSPWGNEQFF